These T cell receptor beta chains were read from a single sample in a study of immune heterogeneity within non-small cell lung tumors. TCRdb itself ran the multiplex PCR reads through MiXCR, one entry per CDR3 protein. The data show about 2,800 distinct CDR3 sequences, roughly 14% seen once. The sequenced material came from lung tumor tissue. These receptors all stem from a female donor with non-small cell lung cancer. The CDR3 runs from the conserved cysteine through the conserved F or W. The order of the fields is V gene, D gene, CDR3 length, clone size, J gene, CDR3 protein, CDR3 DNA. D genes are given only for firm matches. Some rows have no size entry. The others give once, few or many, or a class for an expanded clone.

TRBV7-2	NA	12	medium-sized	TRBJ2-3	CASSPGTDTQYF	TGTGCCAGCAGCCCGGGCACAGATACGCAGTATTTT
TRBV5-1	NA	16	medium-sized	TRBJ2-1	CASSLERSARAHEQFF	TGCGCCAGCAGCTTGGAGCGGTCGGCTAGAGCCCATGAGCAGTTCTTC
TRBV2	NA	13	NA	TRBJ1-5	CASSVRGGQPQHF	TGTGCCAGCAGTGTCAGAGGGGGTCAGCCCCAGCATTTT
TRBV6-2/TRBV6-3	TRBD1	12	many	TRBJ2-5	CASRTGLETQYF	TGTGCCAGCAGGACAGGGTTAGAGACCCAGTACTTC
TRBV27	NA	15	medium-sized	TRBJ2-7	CASSLEAGPTYEQYF	TGTGCCAGCAGTTTGGAGGCAGGGCCCACCTACGAGCAGTACTTC
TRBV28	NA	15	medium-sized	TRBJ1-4	CASSPPGPSNEKLFF	TGTGCCAGCAGTCCCCCGGGACCGAGTAATGAAAAACTGTTTTTT
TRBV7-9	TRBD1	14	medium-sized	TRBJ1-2	CASSQTGFGYGYTF	TGTGCCAGCAGCCAGACAGGGTTTGGCTATGGCTACACCTTC
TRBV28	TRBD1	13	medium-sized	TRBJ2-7	CASSTGQHDEQYF	TGTGCCAGCAGCACGGGACAGCACGACGAGCAGTACTTC
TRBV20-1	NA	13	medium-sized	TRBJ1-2	CSAGAASNYGYTF	TGCAGTGCTGGAGCGGCATCTAACTATGGCTACACCTTC
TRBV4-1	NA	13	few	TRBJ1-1	CASSQAMNTGAFF	TGCGCCAGCAGCCAAGCGATGAACACTGGAGCTTTCTTT
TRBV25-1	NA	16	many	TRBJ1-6	CASSGGVLGRLSPLHF	TGTGCCAGCAGTGGGGGGGTGTTAGGGCGGCTCTCACCCCTCCACTTT
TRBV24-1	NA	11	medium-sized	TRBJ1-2	CATSGHNGYTF	TGTGCCACCAGTGGACACAATGGCTACACCTTC
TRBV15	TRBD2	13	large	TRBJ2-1	CATASGSYNEQFF	TGTGCCACCGCTAGCGGGAGCTACAATGAGCAGTTCTTC
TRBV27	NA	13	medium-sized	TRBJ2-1	CASSLLGNNEQFF	TGTGCCAGCAGTTTACTAGGGAACAATGAGCAGTTCTTC
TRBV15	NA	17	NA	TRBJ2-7	CATSRDGFGRGLGGQYF	TGTGCCACCAGCAGAGATGGATTCGGGAGGGGGCTAGGGGGGCAGTACTTC
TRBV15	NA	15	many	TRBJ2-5	CATSPQRGGQETQYF	TGTGCCACCAGCCCTCAAAGGGGGGGCCAAGAGACCCAGTACTTC
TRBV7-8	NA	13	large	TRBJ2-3	CASRSWAADTQYF	TGTGCCAGCAGATCGTGGGCGGCAGATACGCAGTATTTT
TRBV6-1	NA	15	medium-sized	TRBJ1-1	CASSPVGGPRTEAFF	TGTGCCAGCAGTCCGGTAGGAGGCCCGAGGACTGAAGCTTTCTTT
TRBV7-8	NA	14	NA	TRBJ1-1	CASSLARQGAEGFF	TGTGCCAGCAGCTTAGCTCGGCAGGGCGCTGAAGGTTTCTTT
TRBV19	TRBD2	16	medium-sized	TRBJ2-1	CASPKGRLAGHNEQFF	TGTGCCAGCCCTAAGGGCAGACTAGCGGGGCACAATGAGCAGTTCTTC
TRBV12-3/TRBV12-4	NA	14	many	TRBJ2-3	CASRPTTGADTQYF	TGTGCCAGCAGGCCTACAACTGGAGCGGATACGCAGTATTTT
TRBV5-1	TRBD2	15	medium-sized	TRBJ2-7	CASRLADHDVYEQYF	TGCGCCAGCAGACTAGCGGACCACGATGTTTACGAGCAGTACTTC
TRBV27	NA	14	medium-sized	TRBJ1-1	CASSLSRTTIEAFF	TGTGCCAGCAGTTTATCGAGGACAACTATTGAAGCTTTCTTT
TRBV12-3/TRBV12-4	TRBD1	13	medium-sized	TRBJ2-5	CASGRTGEETQYF	TGTGCCAGCGGCCGTACAGGGGAAGAGACCCAGTACTTC
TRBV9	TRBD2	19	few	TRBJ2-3	CASSVRGGGLADYTDTQYF	TGTGCCAGCAGCGTCCGGGGGGGGGGACTAGCAGACTACACAGATACGCAGTATTTT
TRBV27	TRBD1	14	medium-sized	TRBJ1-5	CASSPTGVSGPQHF	TGTGCCAGCAGCCCGACAGGGGTTTCGGGACCCCAGCATTTT
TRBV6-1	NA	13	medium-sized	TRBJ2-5	CASSLWSKETQYF	TGTGCCAGCTCCCTCTGGTCCAAAGAGACCCAGTACTTC
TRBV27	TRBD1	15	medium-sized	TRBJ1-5	CASMGTGNSNQPQHF	TGTGCCAGCATGGGGACAGGAAATAGCAATCAGCCCCAGCATTTT
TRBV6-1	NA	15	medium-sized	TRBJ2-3	CASSEDFSGTDTQYF	TGTGCCAGCAGTGAAGATTTTAGCGGCACAGATACGCAGTATTTT
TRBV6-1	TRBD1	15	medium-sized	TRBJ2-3	CASARTGEGTDTQYF	TGTGCCAGCGCCCGGACAGGGGAAGGGACAGATACGCAGTATTTT
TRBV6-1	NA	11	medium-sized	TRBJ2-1	CASTEHHEQFF	TGTGCCAGCACCGAGCACCATGAGCAGTTCTTC
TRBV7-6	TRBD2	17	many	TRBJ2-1	CASSTPLTSGSYNEQFF	TGTGCCAGCAGCACTCCACTTACTAGCGGCTCCTACAATGAGCAGTTCTTC
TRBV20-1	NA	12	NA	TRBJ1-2	CSSKGQLYGYTF	TGCAGTTCTAAGGGTCAGCTCTATGGCTACACCTTC
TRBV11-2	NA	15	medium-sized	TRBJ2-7	CASSDGGTPPDEQYF	TGTGCCAGCAGCGACGGCGGGACCCCACCAGACGAGCAGTACTTC
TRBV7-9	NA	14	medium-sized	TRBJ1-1	CASSSGEGRTEAFF	TGTGCCAGCAGCTCCGGTGAGGGGAGGACTGAAGCTTTCTTT
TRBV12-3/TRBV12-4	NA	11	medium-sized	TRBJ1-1	CASSLARQAFF	TGTGCCAGCAGTTTAGCGCGTCAGGCTTTCTTT
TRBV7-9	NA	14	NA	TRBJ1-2	CASSKTAFGYGYTF	TGTGCCAGCAGCAAGACAGCGTTTGGCTATGGCTACACCTTC
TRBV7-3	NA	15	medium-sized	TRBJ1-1	CASSPGPNQDTEAFF	TGTGCCAGCAGCCCCGGACCTAACCAGGACACTGAAGCTTTCTTT
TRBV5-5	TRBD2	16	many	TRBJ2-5	CASSQTSSGRGETQYF	TGTGCCAGCAGCCAAACCTCTAGCGGGAGGGGGGAGACCCAGTACTTC
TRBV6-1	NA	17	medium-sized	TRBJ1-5	CASSVGPGGGAAGPQHF	TGTGCCAGCAGTGTGGGCCCTGGGGGGGGGGCGGCAGGGCCCCAGCATTTT
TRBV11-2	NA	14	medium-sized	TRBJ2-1	CASSGSGIYNEQFF	TGTGCCAGCAGTGGCTCCGGGATATACAATGAGCAGTTCTTC
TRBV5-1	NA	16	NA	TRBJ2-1	CANSQGGFLSYTEQFF	TGCGCCAACAGCCAAGGGGGTTTCCTTTCCTACACTGAGCAGTTCTTC
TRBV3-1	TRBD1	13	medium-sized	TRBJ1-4	CASSLGTAEKLFF	TGTGCCAGCAGCCTCGGGACAGCTGAAAAACTGTTTTTT
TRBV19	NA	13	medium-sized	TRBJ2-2	CASKTVHPGELFF	TGTGCCAGCAAGACAGTGCACCCCGGGGAGCTGTTTTTT
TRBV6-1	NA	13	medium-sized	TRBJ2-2	CASRSGGAGKLFF	TGTGCCAGCAGATCTGGGGGCGCCGGGAAGCTGTTTTTT